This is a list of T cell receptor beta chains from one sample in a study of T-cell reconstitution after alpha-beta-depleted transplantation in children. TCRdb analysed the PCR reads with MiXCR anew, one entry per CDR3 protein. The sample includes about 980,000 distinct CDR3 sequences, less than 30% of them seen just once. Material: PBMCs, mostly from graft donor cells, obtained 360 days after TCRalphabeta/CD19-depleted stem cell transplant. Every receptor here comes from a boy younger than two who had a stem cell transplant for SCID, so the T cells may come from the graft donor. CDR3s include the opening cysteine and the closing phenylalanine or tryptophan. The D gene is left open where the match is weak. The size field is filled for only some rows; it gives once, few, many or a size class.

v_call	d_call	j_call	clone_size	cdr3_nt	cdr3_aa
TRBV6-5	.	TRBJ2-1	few	TGTGCCAGCAGTTACAACAGGTACAATGAGCAGTTCTTC	CASSYNRYNEQFF
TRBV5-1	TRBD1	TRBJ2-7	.	TGCGCCAGCAGCGGGAGGTCGGTGGGGACAGGGTACTACGAGCAGTACTTC	CASSGRSVGTGYYEQYF
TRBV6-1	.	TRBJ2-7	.	TGTGCCAGCAGTGAACCAGGCTACGAGCAGTACTTC	CASSEPGYEQYF
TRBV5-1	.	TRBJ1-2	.	TGCGCCAGCAGCTTGGATGAGCTCTATGGCTACACCTTC	CASSLDELYGYTF
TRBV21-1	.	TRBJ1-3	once	TGTGCCAGCAGCAACGTCCTAACAGTCAGCTCTGGAAACACCATATATTTT	CASSNVLTVSSGNTIYF
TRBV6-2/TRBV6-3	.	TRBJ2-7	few	TGTGCCAGCAGTTACCACGGCAGGACCGGAGGGGAGCAGTACTTC	CASSYHGRTGGEQYF
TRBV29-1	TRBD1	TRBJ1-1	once	TGCAGCCCCGTCCGGACAGGGAACACTGAAGCTTTCTTT	CSPVRTGNTEAFF
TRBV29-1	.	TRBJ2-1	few	TGCAGCGTTGCGGACTCCCATGAGCAGTTCTTC	CSVADSHEQFF
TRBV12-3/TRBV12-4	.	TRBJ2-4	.	TGTGCCAGCAGTTTAATCGGGGCCAAAAACATTCAGTACTTC	CASSLIGAKNIQYF
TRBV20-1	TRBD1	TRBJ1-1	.	TGCAGTGCCACGGACAGGGGTTACACTGAAGCTTTCTTT	CSATDRGYTEAFF
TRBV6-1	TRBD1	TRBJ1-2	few	TGTGCCAGCATGCCGAGTACCGGGACAGAGCACTATGGCTACACCTTC	CASMPSTGTEHYGYTF
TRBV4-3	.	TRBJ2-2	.	TGCGCCAGCAGCCAAGAAGGGGTAGTCTTTCCCGGGGAGCTGTTTTTT	CASSQEGVVFPGELFF
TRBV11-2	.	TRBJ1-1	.	TGTGCCAGCACCCATAACAGGGTTCGGGGACTGAACACTGAAGCTTTCTTT	CASTHNRVRGLNTEAFF
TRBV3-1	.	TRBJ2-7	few	TGTGCCAGCAGCCCCCGTCCCCTTTACGAGCAGTACTTC	CASSPRPLYEQYF
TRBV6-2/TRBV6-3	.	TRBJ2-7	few	TGTGCCAGCAGTTCCGAGGGGAGGACCTACGAGCAGTACTTC	CASSSEGRTYEQYF
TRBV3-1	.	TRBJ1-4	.	TGTGCCAGCAGCCACGGGGGGCAGGTGCTTTTT	CASSHGGQVLF
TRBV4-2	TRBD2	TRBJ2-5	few	TGTGCCAGCAGCCAAAGGGAGGGAGAGACCCAGTACTTC	CASSQREGETQYF
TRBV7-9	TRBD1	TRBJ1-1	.	TGTGCCAGCAGCCACCGGCCGGGGACAGATATGAACACTGAAGCTTTCTTT	CASSHRPGTDMNTEAFF
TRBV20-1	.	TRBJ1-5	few	TGCAGTGCTAGAAGGGTGGCGAGCAATCAGCCCCAGCATTTT	CSARRVASNQPQHF
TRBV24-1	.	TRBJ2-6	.	TGTGCCACCAGTGATGGGGGTTCTGGGGCCAACGTCCTGACTTTC	CATSDGGSGANVLTF
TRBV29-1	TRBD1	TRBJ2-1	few	TGCAGCGTTGATCCTCCCCGGACAGGGGTTATGTACAATGAGCAGTTCTTC	CSVDPPRTGVMYNEQFF
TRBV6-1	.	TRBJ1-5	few	TGTGCCAGCAGTCCAGACATTACCCCTCACCAGCCCCAGCATTTT	CASSPDITPHQPQHF
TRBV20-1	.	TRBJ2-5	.	TGCAGTGCTAGATTGGACAGACACTTCCAAGAGACCCAGTACTTC	CSARLDRHFQETQYF
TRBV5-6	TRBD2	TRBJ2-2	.	TGTGCCAGCAGCCCATTTGGCGGGGGGAGGAACACCGGGGAGCTGTTTTTT	CASSPFGGGRNTGELFF
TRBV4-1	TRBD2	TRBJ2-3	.	TGCGCCAGCAGCCACGGACTAGCGGGTAACCCGGGAGATACGCAGTATTTT	CASSHGLAGNPGDTQYF
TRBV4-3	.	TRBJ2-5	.	TGCGCCAGCAGCTGGTCCTTCGGCCAGGGGCCACCTAAAGAGACCCAGTACTTC	CASSWSFGQGPPKETQYF
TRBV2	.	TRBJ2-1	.	TGTGCCAGCACCACGGACGGGACACCGAGAAGAAGCTCCTACAATGAGCAGTTCTTC	CASTTDGTPRRSSYNEQFF
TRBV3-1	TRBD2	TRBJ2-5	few	TGTGCCAGCAGTCTAGCGGGGGCCGTCCGAGAGACCCAGTACTTC	CASSLAGAVRETQYF
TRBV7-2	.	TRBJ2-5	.	TGTGCCAGCAGCAGAAATCCTTGGGGAGAGACCCAGTACTTC	CASSRNPWGETQYF
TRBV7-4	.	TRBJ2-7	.	TGTGCCAGCAGCCCCTCCTCCTGGACCGGGACTGGGCCCTACGAGCAGTACTTC	CASSPSSWTGTGPYEQYF
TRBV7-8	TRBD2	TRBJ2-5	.	TGTGCCAGCAGCTTACTAGCGGGGCGCGAGACCCAGTACTTC	CASSLLAGRETQYF
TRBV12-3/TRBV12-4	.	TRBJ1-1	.	TGTGCCAGCACCTTCACCACCTACAACACTGAAGCTTTCTTT	CASTFTTYNTEAFF
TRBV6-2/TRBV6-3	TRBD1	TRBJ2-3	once	TGTGCCAGCAGTTACCCTGGTGGGGCAGGGGGCCTTCCTAGCACAGATACGCAGTATTTT	CASSYPGGAGGLPSTDTQYF
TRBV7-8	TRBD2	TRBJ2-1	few	TGTGCCAGCAGCTTAGCGGGACTAGGGCCCTACAATGAGCAGTTCTTC	CASSLAGLGPYNEQFF
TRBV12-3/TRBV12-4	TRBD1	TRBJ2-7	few	TGTGCCAGCAGAGAGGACAGGTCCTGGGACGAGCAGTACTTC	CASREDRSWDEQYF
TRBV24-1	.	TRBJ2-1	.	TGTGCCACCAGCGCCCCCATTACAAGCTCCTACAATGAGCAGTTCTTC	CATSAPITSSYNEQFF
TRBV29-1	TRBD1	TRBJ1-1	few	TGCAGCGTGGACAGGGGGAGGAACACTGAAGCTTTCTTT	CSVDRGRNTEAFF
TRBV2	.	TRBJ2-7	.	TGTGCCAGCAGCCTCCGGGACCTACCGAGTACCTACGAGCAGTACTTC	CASSLRDLPSTYEQYF
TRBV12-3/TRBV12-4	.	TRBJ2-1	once	TGTGCCAGCAGTGTAGCCTGGACTCCTGGGAATGCGTTCTTC	CASSVAWTPGNAFF